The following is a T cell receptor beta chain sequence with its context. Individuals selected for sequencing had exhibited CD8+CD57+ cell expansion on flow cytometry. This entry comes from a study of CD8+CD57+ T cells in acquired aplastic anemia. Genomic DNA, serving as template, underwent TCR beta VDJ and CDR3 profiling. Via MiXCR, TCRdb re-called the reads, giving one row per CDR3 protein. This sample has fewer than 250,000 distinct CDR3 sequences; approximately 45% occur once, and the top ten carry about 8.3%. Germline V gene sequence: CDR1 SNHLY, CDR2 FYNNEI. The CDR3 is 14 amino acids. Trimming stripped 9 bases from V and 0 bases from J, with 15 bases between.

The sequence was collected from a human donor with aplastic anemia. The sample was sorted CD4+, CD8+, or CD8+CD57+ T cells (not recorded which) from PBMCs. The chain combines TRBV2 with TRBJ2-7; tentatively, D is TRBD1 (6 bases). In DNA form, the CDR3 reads TGTGCCAGTACACCACAGGGAGTCTCCTACGAGCAGTACTTC. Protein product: CASTPQGVSYEQYF.